The source of this TCR beta chain is a study of shared clonotypes between healthy human individuals. Turning to this clone: Its antigen is currently unknown.

The CDR3 runs to 18 residues. Trimming shortened V by 6 bases and J by 3 bases, and 24 bases separated the two germline ends. CDR1 is KGHSH, CDR2 LQKENI, per germline. Study-level points and caveats: The generation probabilities recorded for non-shared clonotypes fell below those of clonotypes shared by all four donors. Only blood was sampled, and tissue TCR repertoires likely differ from blood ones. Clonotypes that were shared across a handful of donors made up around 5.5% of naive CD4 clonotypes.

Each cell subset's genomic DNA was divided evenly among several immunoSEQ plates. This table comes from immunoSEQ multiplex PCR, and its TCRdb copy is limited to in-frame clones, with some not included. The repertoire has 900,000 to 1,200,000 clones, approximately 80% of them found once; the top ten carry 0.55% to 0.7%. This sequence originates from a man aged 18 to 30 in good health. Some clones in this sample may be carry-over from other donors' samples. Sequenced input: memory CD4+ T cells from PBMCs. The subset was: CD45RA-negative fraction. The V gene is TRBV18, the J gene TRBJ1-3; D is uncertain. The CDR3 reads CASSPQPPYPVDGNTIYF. Written as DNA, the CDR3 is TGTGCCAGCTCCCCGCAACCTCCCTATCCAGTGGATGGAAACACCATATATTTT.